A single sample is the source of the 9 T cell receptor beta chains below, sequenced in a study of Ad26.COV2.S vaccination and SARS-CoV-2 variants. Treatment here: 19 received Ad26.COV2.S at low or high dose, single or two shots; 5 received placebo; per-sample allocation not given. The investigators took samples on day 63 after the first vaccine or placebo injection. This table comes from immunoSEQ multiplex PCR, and its TCRdb copy is limited to in-frame clones, with some not included. The sample records 400,000 to 450,000 clones, 92% being singletons. The source was peripheral blood, collected in a trial of Ad26.COV2.S vaccine versus placebo. These receptors were collected from a person between 18 and 65 years old who received the Ad26.COV2.S COVID-19 vaccine or a placebo.

The J gene is TRBJ1-6, the V gene TRBV6-5; 9 bases are a match to TRBD1. The germline gives CDR1 MNHEY, CDR2 SVGAGI. The CDR3 totals 14 residues. The trim removed 2 bases at V and 9 bases at J, leaving 2 bases unmatched. CDR3: CASSYRDRVSPLHF. CDR3 nucleotides: TGTGCCAGCAGTTACCGGGACAGGGTTTCACCCCTCCACTTT.

V usage is TRBV5-6 and J usage is TRBJ1-5; D not resolved. Germline assignment: CDR1 SGHDT and CDR2 YYEEEE. The CDR3 spans 16 residues. Trimming took 2 bases from V and 4 from J, leaving 16 bases between them. As DNA, the CDR3 is TGTGCCAGCAGCTTTTATGCGACCCCCGCTAATCAGCCCCAGCATTTT. Its translation: CASSFYATPANQPQHF. Drawing the rest from reference TRBV5-6 and TRBJ1-5, the complete variable domain is DAGVTQSPTHLIKTRGQQVTLRCSPKSGHDTVSWYQQALGQGPQFIFQYYEEEERQRGNFPDRFSGHQFPNYSSELNVNALLLGDSALYLCASSFYATPANQPQHFGDGTRLSIL.

The chain recombines TRBV19 with TRBJ1-5; TRBD1 matches 7 bases. CDR1 LNHDA and CDR2 SQIVND come from the germline V gene (reference sequence). The junction had 8 bases not matched to a gene; V was cut back by 7 bases and J by 8 bases. The CDR3 has 13 residues. This chain's CDR3 is CASTLAGGEPQHF. The CDR3, as DNA: TGTGCCAGTACTTTGGCAGGGGGGGAGCCCCAGCATTTT.

This clone has only a few counts. The chain recombines TRBV25-1 with TRBJ2-2, with 10 bases that match TRBD1. There are 15 residues in the CDR3. V shed 7 bases, J shed 5 bases, and the junction held 7 bases outside the gene matches. Germline loops: CDR1 MGHDK, CDR2 SYGVNS. The DNA of the CDR3 is TGTGCCAGCACGTTTGGGACAGGGGCGACCGGGGAGCTGTTTTTT. This sequence encodes CASTFGTGATGELFF. Together with reference TRBV25-1 and TRBJ2-2, the CDR3 gives the full variable domain: EADIYQTPRYLVIGTGKKITLECSQTMGHDKMYWYQQDPGMELHLIHYSYGVNSTEKGDLSSESTVSRIRTEHFPLTLESARPSHTSQYLCASTFGTGATGELFFGEGSRLTVL.

V is TRBV4-3 and J is TRBJ1-2; the match to TRBD1 covers 8 bases. The trim removed 3 bases at V and 11 bases at J, leaving 17 bases unmatched. The V gene's germline CDR1 is LGHNA and CDR2 YSLEER. CDR3 length: 16 amino acids. CDR3 bases: TGCGCCAGCAGCCAGATACTTCGGACAGGGAATAAACCTTACACCTTC. This codes for CASSQILRTGNKPYTF.

The V gene is TRBV18, the J gene TRBJ2-7, with D perhaps matching TRBD1 (5 bases). V was cut by 3 bases and J by 5 bases, with 23 bases left in between. The CDR3 is made up of 17 amino acids. Looked up from germline, CDR1 is KGHSH and CDR2 is LQKENI. CDR3 in amino acids: CASSPRVQRGIPDEQYF. The CDR3 bases are TGTGCCAGCTCACCCCGCGTCCAAAGGGGCATACCGGACGAGCAGTACTTC. The variable domain in full, with the rest retrieved from reference TRBV18 and TRBJ2-7, is NAGVMQNPRHLVRRRGQEARLRCSPMKGHSHVYWYRQLPEEGLKFMVYLQKENIIDESGMPKERFSAEFPKEGPSILRIQQVVRGDSAAYFCASSPRVQRGIPDEQYFGPGTRLTVT.

The chain is built from TRBV11-2 and TRBJ2-7; maybe TRBD2 (7 bases). V was shortened by 3 bases and J by 5 bases, with 14 bases between the two germline ends. This CDR3 spans 14 amino acids. The germline CDR1 and CDR2 sequences are SGHAT and FQNNGV. The CDR3 is CASSFFGGRDEQYF. The CDR3 nucleotides read TGTGCCAGCAGCTTCTTCGGGGGGCGTGACGAGCAGTACTTC.

The chain joins TRBV7-9 to TRBJ2-1, with 7 bases aligning to TRBD1. V trimming: 0 bases; J trimming: 6 bases; junction bases outside the gene matches: 5. This CDR3 contains 15 residues. The germline V gene encodes CDR1 SEHNR and CDR2 FQNEAQ (reference sequence). Here the CDR3 DNA reads TGTGCCAGCAGCTTAGCGCTCGGGACAGTCAATGAGCAGTTCTTC. It encodes CASSLALGTVNEQFF.

The chain has TRBV30 and TRBJ1-1; 11 positions match TRBD1. There are 19 residues in the CDR3. J was trimmed by 0 bases and V by 3 bases; bases with no gene match: 15. In germline, CDR1 is GTSNPN, CDR2 SVGIG (reference sequence). The DNA of the CDR3 is TGTGCCTGGAGCCCCGGACAGGGGGCGCAGGGGTACTTGAACACTGAAGCTTTCTTT. Its translation is CAWSPGQGAQGYLNTEAFF. Full variable domain (remainder filled in from reference TRBV30 and TRBJ1-1): SQTIHQWPATLVQPVGSPLSLECTVEGTSNPNLYWYRQAAGRGLQLLFYSVGIGQISSEVPQNLSASRPQDRQFILSSKKLLLSDSGFYLCAWSPGQGAQGYLNTEAFFGQGTRLTVV.